This passage covers 10 T cell receptor beta chains from one sample sequenced in a study of Graves' ophthalmopathy and Graves' hyperthyroidism. Amplification from RNA transcripts yielded the TCR beta CDR3 regions. The workflow started with a first-round RT-PCR run with HTBI primers and then moved on to a second-round multiplex PCR. A single record per CDR3 protein comes from TCRdb applying MiXCR to the multiplex PCR reads. The sample consists of 660,000 or so distinct CDR3 sequences, about 38% of them appearing once. The sample comprised peripheral blood. The receptors originated from an adult man with Graves' ophthalmopathy.

This clonotype was recorded at least ten times. The V and J genes are TRBV6-1 and TRBJ2-7, with D unresolved. V lost 1 base and J 4 bases, leaving 14 bases between the germline ends. The germline V gene encodes CDR1 MNHNS and CDR2 SASEGT. CDR3 length equals 15 residues. This CDR3 reads CASSEGWLADYEQYF. The CDR3 nucleotides are TGTGCCAGCAGTGAAGGGTGGCTGGCAGATTACGAGCAGTACTTC.

Many counts were recorded for this clonotype. The rearrangement uses TRBV19 and TRBJ1-3, with unresolved D. V was trimmed by 3 bases and J by 7 bases, leaving 13 bases between them. Germline V gives CDR1 LNHDA, CDR2 SQIVND (reference sequence). CDR3 size: 14 residues. The CDR3 coding sequence is TGTGCCAGTAGTATGGGTCGCTCCCGCAACACCATATATTTT. Protein product: CASSMGRSRNTIYF.

Many counts were recorded for this clonotype. This sequence joins TRBV9 and TRBJ2-5, with 9 positions matching TRBD2. Unmatched junction bases numbered 3, after V lost 0 bases and J lost 3 bases. The CDR3 contains 15 residues. In germline, CDR1 is SGDLS, CDR2 YYNGEE. As DNA, the CDR3 is TGTGCCAGCAGCGTAGGGGGACTAGCCGAAGAGACCCAGTACTTC. It specifies CASSVGGLAEETQYF.

The table lists this clonotype with many counts. The chain carries TRBV25-1 and TRBJ2-2, with D possibly TRBD1 on 5 matching bases. Trimming pared 6 bases from V and 1 base from J, leaving 12 bases between. CDR1 is MGHDK, CDR2 SYGVNS, per germline. The length of the CDR3 is 15 residues. This CDR3 reads CASRVGEVNTGELFF. The CDR3 bases are TGTGCCAGCAGGGTAGGGGAAGTGAACACCGGGGAGCTGTTTTTT.

V is TRBV6-5 and J is TRBJ1-5; possibly TRBD1 for D (6 bases). Deletions cut 6 bases from V and 1 base from J, with 13 bases between. The CDR3 has 15 residues. Germline CDR1 MNHEY, CDR2 SVGAGI. CDR3 in DNA: TGTGCCAGCAGCCCTTGGGGGCGAAGCAATCAGCCCCAGCATTTT. Protein sequence: CASSPWGRSNQPQHF.

This clonotype was observed a handful of times. V is TRBV2 and J is TRBJ2-2, with D unresolved. Trimming pared 6 bases from V and 1 base from J, leaving 15 bases between. The CDR3 is 16 residues long. Germline CDR1 SNHLY, CDR2 FYNNEI. DNA of the CDR3: TGTGCCAGCAGGGTCGGGTTCTCAGGGAACACCGGGGAGCTGTTTTTT. The encoded protein is CASRVGFSGNTGELFF.

CDR3 in DNA: TGTGCCAGCTCACCCCAAGGGGCGGACTATGGCTACACCTTC. Translated: CASSPQGADYGYTF. The chain links TRBV18 to TRBJ1-2; TRBD1 might be the D (5 bases). The germline gives CDR1 KGHSH, CDR2 LQKENI. CDR3 length: 14 amino acids. Trimming removed 3 bases from V and 3 bases from J, with 11 bases in between. Filled out from reference TRBV18 and TRBJ1-2, the complete variable domain reads NAGVMQNPRHLVRRRGQEARLRCSPMKGHSHVYWYRQLPEEGLKFMVYLQKENIIDESGMPKERFSAEFPKEGPSILRIQQVVRGDSAAYFCASSPQGADYGYTFGSGTRLTVV.

This clonotype was seen just once. The chain is built from TRBV29-1 and TRBJ2-7; 8 bases map to TRBD1. The germline V gene encodes CDR1 SQVTM and CDR2 ANQGSEA. The CDR3 runs to 17 residues. CDR3 protein: CSARPIVRGRGLYEQYF. DNA for the CDR3: TGCAGTGCTAGACCGATCGTCCGGGGCAGGGGGCTCTACGAGCAGTACTTC.

As to this clonotype: A read error is possible here, since a much larger clone lies one base away. This chain links TRBV7-9 with TRBJ2-7; D perhaps matches TRBD1 (5 bases). Trimming cost V 1 base and J 4 bases, with 14 bases left between them. The CDR3 is 15 residues long. Germline V gene sequence: CDR1 SEHNR, CDR2 FQNEAQ (reference sequence). CDR3 nucleotide sequence: TGTGCCAGCAGCTTAGATTTGAGGACAACGTACGAGCAGTACTTC. Its protein is CASSLDLRTTYEQYF. Full variable domain (rest looked up from reference TRBV7-9 and TRBJ2-7): DTGVSQNPRHKITKRGQNVTFRCDPISEHNRLYWYRQTLGQGPEFLTYFQNEAQLEKSRLLSDRFSAERPKGSFSTLEIQRTEQGDSAMYLCASSLDLRTTYEQYFGPGTRLTVT.

The chain couples TRBV2 to TRBJ1-4; TRBD1 might be the D (6 bases). CDR3 length: 14 amino acids. Germline lookup yields CDR1 SNHLY and CDR2 FYNNEI. V gave up 3 bases and J gave up 7 bases, with 12 bases separating them. The CDR3 loop reads CASSERGGGEKLFF. For the CDR3, the DNA is TGTGCCAGCAGTGAGAGGGGGGGCGGTGAAAAACTGTTTTTT.